The 13 T cell receptor beta chains below all came from one sample that was sequenced in a study of blood T cells in healthy people across ages. A second PCR of 7 to 11 cycles used a sample-barcoded 5' primer and a J-beta primer mix. TCRdb reprocessed the 5' RACE reads with MiXCR, giving one entry per CDR3 protein. This sample carries 450,000 to 600,000 distinct CDR3 sequences, roughly a quarter of them seen once, and the ten largest clones take 3.6%. The same data also contributed to another study, on T cells of mothers and their children.

The material sequenced was blood. Receptors originate from a boy younger than 10 in good health.

The chain recombines TRBV5-1 with TRBJ2-2; no clear D gene. Germline values: CDR1 SGHRS, CDR2 YFSETQ. Trimming removed 0 bases at V and 7 bases at J, with 10 bases between. The CDR3 runs to 14 residues. CDR3 DNA sequence: TGCGCCAGCAGCTTGGCCCCGGCGGTCGGGGAGCTGTTTTTT. This encodes CASSLAPAVGELFF.

This clonotype was seen a handful of times. This likely comes from a read error, as the CDR3 has no conserved phenylalanine or tryptophan at its end. The chain is built from TRBV4-1 and TRBJ1-1; no definite D call. With 2 bases removed from V and 0 bases from J, the gap between germline ends came to 7 bases. Germline CDR1 reads MGHRA; CDR2 reads YSYEKL. CDR3 size: 14 residues. The CDR3 nucleotides are TGCGCCAGCAGCCAATCGGACTTGAACACTGAAGCTTTCTCT. It specifies CASSQSDLNTEAFS.

This rearrangement joins TRBV14 to TRBJ2-7; the D gene is possibly TRBD1 (6 bases). Germline V lookup: CDR1 SGHDN, CDR2 FVKESK. Trimming stripped 5 bases from V and 9 bases from J, with 17 bases between. CDR3 length equals 13 residues. The CDR3 region has the DNA TGTGCCAGCAGCTTCTACGGACAGCCTTCGCAGTACTTC. It encodes CASSFYGQPSQYF. The variable domain in full, completed from reference TRBV14 and TRBJ2-7, reads EAGVTQFPSHSVIEKGQTVTLRCDPISGHDNLYWYRRVMGKEIKFLLHFVKESKQDESGMPNNRFLAERTGGTYSTLKVQPAELEDSGVYFCASSFYGQPSQYFGPGTRLTVT.

The chain has TRBV6-6 and TRBJ2-2; no clear D gene. Germline V gives CDR1 MNHNY, CDR2 SVGAGI (reference sequence). There are 13 residues in the CDR3. V gave up 6 bases and J gave up 2 bases, with 7 bases separating them. CDR3 DNA sequence: TGTGCCAGCAGGCCTTATAACACCGGGGAGCTGTTTTTT. It is translated as CASRPYNTGELFF.

The gene calls are TRBV7-2 and TRBJ2-5; D remains ambiguous. The J call may not be correct, given that the DNA end is closer to TRBJ2-7. CDR1 is SGHTA, CDR2 FQGNSA, per germline. The CDR3 covers 13 residues. CDR3 nucleotides: TGTGCCAGCAGCTTAGTAATGGGGTACGAGCAGTACTTC. Its translation: CASSLVMGYEQYF.

To note about this clonotype: Being one base from a much bigger clone, this may be a read error. V gene TRBV4-3 combines with J gene TRBJ2-5; no definite D call. Germline V lookup: CDR1 LGHNA, CDR2 YSLEER. V lost 1 base and J 7 bases, leaving 10 bases between the germline ends. This CDR3 region has 13 residues. CDR3 residues: CASSQGRRGTQYF. In nucleotides, the CDR3 is TGCGCCAGCAGCCAAGGGCGACGAGGGACCCAGTACTTC.

This clonotype came up a few times. The chain combines TRBV7-9 with TRBJ1-4; D remains ambiguous. This CDR3 region has 14 residues. The germline V gene encodes CDR1 SEHNR and CDR2 FQNEAQ (reference sequence). Trimming removed 5 bases at V and 6 bases at J, with 13 bases between. CDR3 in DNA: TGTGCCAGCAGCGGCTTACCCGATGATGAAAAACTGTTTTTT. Translating gives CASSGLPDDEKLFF.

V usage is TRBV20-1 and J usage is TRBJ2-3, with D maybe TRBD1 (5 bases). From germline, CDR1 is DFQATT and CDR2 SNEGSKA (reference sequence). The CDR3 has 15 residues. Trimming pared 6 bases from V and 1 base from J, leaving 17 bases between. The CDR3 DNA follows: TGCAGTGCGGTACCTCAGGGTGTGGGCACAGATACGCAGTATTTT. This sequence encodes CSAVPQGVGTDTQYF.

DNA for the CDR3: TGTGCCAGCAGCGTCCGGGACAGGGGCTACGAGCAGTACTTC. It is translated as CASSVRDRGYEQYF. The rearrangement joins TRBV7-8 to TRBJ2-7; TRBD1 matches 10 bases. Trimming removed 5 bases from V and 3 bases from J; junction bases left unmatched: 4. Germline values: CDR1 SGHVS, CDR2 FQNEAQ. CDR3 size: 14 residues.

This clonotype was found a few times. V usage is TRBV10-3 and J usage is TRBJ2-1; 8 bases fit TRBD2. Germline V gene data show CDR1 as ENHRY and CDR2 as SYGVKD. With 6 bases clipped from V and 5 bases from J, the junction kept 9 bases outside the gene matches. CDR3 length equals 15 residues. The CDR3 DNA sequence: TGTGCCATCAGACAGGGACTAGAAGGGAACAATGAGCAGTTCTTC. The encoded protein is CAIRQGLEGNNEQFF.

This clonotype was seen a handful of times. The chain recombines TRBV12-3 or TRBV12-4 with TRBJ2-5; TRBD2 aligns across 11 bases. The end of the DNA aligns better with TRBJ2-1, so the J call may be wrong. CDR3 length: 16 residues. In DNA, the CDR3 is TGTGCCAGCAGCCCTAGCGGGCTAGCGGGGGGCAATGAGCAGTTCTTC. Residues: CASSPSGLAGGNEQFF.

The chain carries TRBV6-2 or TRBV6-3 and TRBJ2-5, with a possible D match to TRBD1 (5 bases). Germline V gene data show CDR1 as MNHEY and CDR2 as SVGEGT. V lost 0 bases and J lost 0, with 11 bases in between. This CDR3 region has 16 residues. The CDR3 spells CASSYSQDSYQETQYF. The CDR3 nucleotides are TGTGCCAGCAGTTACTCACAGGATTCGTACCAAGAGACCCAGTACTTC.

There are a few counts of this clonotype. The gene calls are TRBV20-1 and TRBJ2-1; D perhaps matches TRBD1 (9 bases). The V gene's germline CDR1 is DFQATT and CDR2 SNEGSKA (reference sequence). CDR3 length: 17 amino acids. Trimming stripped 6 bases from V and 6 bases from J, with 27 bases between. The DNA of the CDR3 is TGCAGTGCCGCGGGACAGGGACTAGGGACTACAACCAATGAGCAGTTCTTC. This translates into CSAAGQGLGTTTNEQFF.